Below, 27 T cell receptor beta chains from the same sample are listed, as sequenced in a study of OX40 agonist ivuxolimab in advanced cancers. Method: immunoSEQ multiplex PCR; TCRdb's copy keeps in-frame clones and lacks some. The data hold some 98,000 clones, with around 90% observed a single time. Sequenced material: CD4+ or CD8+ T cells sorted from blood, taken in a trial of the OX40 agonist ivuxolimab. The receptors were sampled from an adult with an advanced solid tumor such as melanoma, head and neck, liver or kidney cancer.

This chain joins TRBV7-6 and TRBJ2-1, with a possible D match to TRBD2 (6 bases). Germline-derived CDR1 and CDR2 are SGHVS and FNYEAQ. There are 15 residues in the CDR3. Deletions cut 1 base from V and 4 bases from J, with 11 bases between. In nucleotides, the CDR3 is TGTGCCAGCAGCTTAGGAGGGCGGGGATACAATGAGCAGTTCTTC. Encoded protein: CASSLGGRGYNEQFF. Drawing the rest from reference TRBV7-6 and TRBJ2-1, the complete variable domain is GAGVSQSPRYKVTKRGQDVALRCDPISGHVSLYWYRQALGQGPEFLTYFNYEAQQDKSGLPNDRFSAERPEGSISTLTIQRTEQRDSAMYRCASSLGGRGYNEQFFGPGTRLTVL.

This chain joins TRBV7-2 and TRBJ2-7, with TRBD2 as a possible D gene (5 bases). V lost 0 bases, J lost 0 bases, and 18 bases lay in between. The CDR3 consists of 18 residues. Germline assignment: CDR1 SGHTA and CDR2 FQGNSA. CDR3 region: CASSLAGGVSANSYEQYF. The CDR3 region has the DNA TGTGCCAGCAGCTTAGCTGGAGGTGTTAGCGCCAACTCCTACGAGCAGTACTTC. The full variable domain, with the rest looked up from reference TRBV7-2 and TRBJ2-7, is GAGVSQSPSNKVTEKGKDVELRCDPISGHTALYWYRQSLGQGLEFLIYFQGNSAPDKSGLPSDRFSAERTGGSVSTLTIQRTQQEDSAVYLCASSLAGGVSANSYEQYFGPGTRLTVT.

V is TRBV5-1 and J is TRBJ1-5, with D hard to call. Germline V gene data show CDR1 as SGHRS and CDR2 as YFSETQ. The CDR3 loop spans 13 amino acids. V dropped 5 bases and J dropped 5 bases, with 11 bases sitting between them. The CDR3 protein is CASRDGEDQPQHF. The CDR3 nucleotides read TGCGCCAGCAGGGACGGCGAGGATCAGCCCCAGCATTTT.

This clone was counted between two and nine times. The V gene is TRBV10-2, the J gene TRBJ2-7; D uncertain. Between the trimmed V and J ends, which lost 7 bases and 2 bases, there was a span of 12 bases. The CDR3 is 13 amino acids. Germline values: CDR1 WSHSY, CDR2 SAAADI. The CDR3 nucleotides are TGCGCCAGCATCTCCGAGGTGACCTACGAGCAGTACTTC. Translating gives CASISEVTYEQYF.

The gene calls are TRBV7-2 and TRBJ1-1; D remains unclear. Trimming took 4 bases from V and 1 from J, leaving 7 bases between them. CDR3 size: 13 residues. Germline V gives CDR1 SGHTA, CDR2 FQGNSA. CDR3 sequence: CASSSPRNTEAFF. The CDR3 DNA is TGTGCCAGCAGCTCACCACGGAACACTGAAGCTTTCTTT. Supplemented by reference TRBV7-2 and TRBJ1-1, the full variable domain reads GAGVSQSPSNKVTEKGKDVELRCDPISGHTALYWYRQSLGQGLEFLIYFQGNSAPDKSGLPSDRFSAERTGGSVSTLTIQRTQQEDSAVYLCASSSPRNTEAFFGQGTRLTVV.

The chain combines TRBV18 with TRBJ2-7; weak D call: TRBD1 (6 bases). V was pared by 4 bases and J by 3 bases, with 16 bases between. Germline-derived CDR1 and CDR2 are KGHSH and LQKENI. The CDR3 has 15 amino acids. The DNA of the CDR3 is TGTGCCAGCTCACACTCTCAGGGGAGAGACTACGAGCAGTACTTC. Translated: CASSHSQGRDYEQYF.

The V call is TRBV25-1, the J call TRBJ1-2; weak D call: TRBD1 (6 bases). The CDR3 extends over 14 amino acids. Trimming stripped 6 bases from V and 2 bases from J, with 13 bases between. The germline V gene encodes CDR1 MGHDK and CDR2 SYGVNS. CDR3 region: CASSPRGGNYGYTF. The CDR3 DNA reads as TGTGCCAGCAGCCCCCGGGGGGGCAACTATGGCTACACCTTC.

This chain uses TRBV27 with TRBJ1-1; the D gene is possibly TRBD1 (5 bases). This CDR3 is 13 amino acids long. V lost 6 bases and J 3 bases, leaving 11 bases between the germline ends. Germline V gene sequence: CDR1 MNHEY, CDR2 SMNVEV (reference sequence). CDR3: CASSGQGDTEAFF. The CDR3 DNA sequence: TGTGCCAGCAGCGGGCAGGGAGACACTGAAGCTTTCTTT.

CDR3 protein: CASSVVEFQETQYF. CDR3 coding DNA: TGTGCCAGCAGCGTAGTGGAGTTTCAAGAGACCCAGTACTTC. The V gene is TRBV9, the J gene TRBJ2-5; no firm D call. CDR1 and CDR2 from the germline V gene are SGDLS and YYNGEE. The CDR3 contains 14 residues. V was trimmed by 0 bases and J by 2 bases, leaving 8 bases between them. Based on the CDR3 plus reference TRBV9 and TRBJ2-5, the full variable domain is DSGVTQTPKHLITATGQRVTLRCSPRSGDLSVYWYQQSLDQGLQFLIQYYNGEERAKGNILERFSAQQFPDLHSELNLSSLELGDSALYFCASSVVEFQETQYFGPGTRLLVL.

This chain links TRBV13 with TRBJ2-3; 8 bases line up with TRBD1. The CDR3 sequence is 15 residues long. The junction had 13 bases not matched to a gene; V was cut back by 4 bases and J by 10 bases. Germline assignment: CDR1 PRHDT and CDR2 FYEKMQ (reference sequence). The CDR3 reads CASSSRDRSLGAQYF. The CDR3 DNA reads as TGTGCCAGCAGCTCCCGGGACAGGTCCCTTGGGGCGCAGTATTTT.

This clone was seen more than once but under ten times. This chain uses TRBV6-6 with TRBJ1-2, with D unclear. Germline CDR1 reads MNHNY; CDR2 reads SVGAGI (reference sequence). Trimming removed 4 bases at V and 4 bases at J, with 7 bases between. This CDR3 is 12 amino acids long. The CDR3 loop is CASSSYTYGYTF. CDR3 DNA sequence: TGTGCCAGCAGTTCCTACACCTATGGCTACACCTTC.

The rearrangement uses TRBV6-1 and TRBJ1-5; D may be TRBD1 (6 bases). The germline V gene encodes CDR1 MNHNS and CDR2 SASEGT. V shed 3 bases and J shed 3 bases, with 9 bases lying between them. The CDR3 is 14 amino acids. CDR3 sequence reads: CASSDGTLNQPQHF. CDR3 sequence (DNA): TGTGCCAGCAGTGACGGGACACTCAATCAGCCCCAGCATTTT.

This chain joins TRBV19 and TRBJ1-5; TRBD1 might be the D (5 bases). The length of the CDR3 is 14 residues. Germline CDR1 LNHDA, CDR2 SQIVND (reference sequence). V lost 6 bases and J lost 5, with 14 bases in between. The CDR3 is CASRVLGADQPQHF. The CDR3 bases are TGTGCCAGTAGGGTTTTAGGGGCTGATCAGCCCCAGCATTTT.

The CDR3 nucleotides are TGTGCCTGGAGTGTACTCGCAGGGAGGACTGAAAAACTGTTTTTT. Translated: CAWSVLAGRTEKLFF. This chain links TRBV30 with TRBJ1-4, with TRBD1 as a possible D gene (5 bases). The germline V and J ends were trimmed by 0 bases and 7 bases, with 15 bases remaining between them. Germline-derived CDR1 and CDR2 are GTSNPN and SVGIG (reference sequence). The CDR3 covers 15 residues. Looking up the rest from reference TRBV30 and TRBJ1-4 gives the full variable domain: SQTIHQWPATLVQPVGSPLSLECTVEGTSNPNLYWYRQAAGRGLQLLFYSVGIGQISSEVPQNLSASRPQDRQFILSSKKLLLSDSGFYLCAWSVLAGRTEKLFFGSGTQLSVL.

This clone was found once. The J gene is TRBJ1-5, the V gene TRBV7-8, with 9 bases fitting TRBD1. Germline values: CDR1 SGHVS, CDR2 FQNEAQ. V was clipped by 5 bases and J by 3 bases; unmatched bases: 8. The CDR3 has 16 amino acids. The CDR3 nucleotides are TGTGCCAGCAGCGCTCTAGGGACAGGGTACAATCAGCCCCAGCATTTT. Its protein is CASSALGTGYNQPQHF.

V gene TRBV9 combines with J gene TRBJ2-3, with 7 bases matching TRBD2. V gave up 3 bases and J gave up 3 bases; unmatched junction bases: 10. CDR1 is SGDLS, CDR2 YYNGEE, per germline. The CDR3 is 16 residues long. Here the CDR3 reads CASSAHVEGGTDTQYF. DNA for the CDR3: TGTGCCAGCAGCGCGCACGTGGAGGGAGGGACAGATACGCAGTATTTT. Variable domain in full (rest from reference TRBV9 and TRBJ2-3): DSGVTQTPKHLITATGQRVTLRCSPRSGDLSVYWYQQSLDQGLQFLIQYYNGEERAKGNILERFSAQQFPDLHSELNLSSLELGDSALYFCASSAHVEGGTDTQYFGPGTRLTVL.

This CDR3 reads CSAAGAETQYF. The CDR3 nucleotides read TGCAGTGCAGCGGGCGCGGAGACCCAGTACTTC. V is TRBV20-1 and J is TRBJ2-5, with D possibly being TRBD2 (6 bases). This CDR3 has 11 residues. The V end was cut by 6 bases, the J end by 5 bases, with 10 bases between. Germline V lookup: CDR1 DFQATT, CDR2 SNEGSKA (reference sequence).

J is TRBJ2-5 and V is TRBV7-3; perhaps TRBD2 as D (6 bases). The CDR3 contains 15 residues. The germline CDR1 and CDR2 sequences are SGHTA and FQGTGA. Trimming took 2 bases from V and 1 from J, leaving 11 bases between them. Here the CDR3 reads CASSLGYGGQETQYF. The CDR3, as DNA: TGTGCCAGCAGCTTAGGTTACGGGGGCCAAGAGACCCAGTACTTC.

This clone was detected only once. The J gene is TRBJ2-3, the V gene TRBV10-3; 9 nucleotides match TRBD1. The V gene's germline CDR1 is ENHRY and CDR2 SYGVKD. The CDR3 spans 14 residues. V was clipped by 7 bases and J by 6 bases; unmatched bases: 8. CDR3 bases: TGTGCCATCAAAGGGACAGGGACATCGGATACGCAGTATTTT. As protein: CAIKGTGTSDTQYF.

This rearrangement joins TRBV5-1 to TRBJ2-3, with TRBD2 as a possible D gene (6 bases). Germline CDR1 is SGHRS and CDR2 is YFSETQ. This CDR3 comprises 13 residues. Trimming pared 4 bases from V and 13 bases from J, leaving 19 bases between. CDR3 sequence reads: CASSPSGFGFEYF. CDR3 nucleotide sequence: TGCGCCAGCAGCCCCAGCGGGTTCGGATTCGAGTATTTT. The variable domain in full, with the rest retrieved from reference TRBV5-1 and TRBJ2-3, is KAGVTQTPRYLIKTRGQQVTLSCSPISGHRSVSWYQQTPGQGLQFLFEYFSETQRNKGNFPGRFSGRQFSNSRSEMNVSTLELGDSALYLCASSPSGFGFEYFGPGTRLTVL.

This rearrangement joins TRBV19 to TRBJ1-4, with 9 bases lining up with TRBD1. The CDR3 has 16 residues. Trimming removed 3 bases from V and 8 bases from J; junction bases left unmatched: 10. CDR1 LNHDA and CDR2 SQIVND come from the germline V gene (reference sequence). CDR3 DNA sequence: TGTGCCAGTAGTATTTCGGGACAGGGAAGGCACGAAAAACTGTTTTTT. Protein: CASSISGQGRHEKLFF.

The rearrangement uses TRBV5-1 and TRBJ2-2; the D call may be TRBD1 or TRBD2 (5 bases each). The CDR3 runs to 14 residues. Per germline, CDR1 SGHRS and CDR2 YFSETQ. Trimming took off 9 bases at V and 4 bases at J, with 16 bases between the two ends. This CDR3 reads CATRRGSSTGELFF. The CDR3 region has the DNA TGCGCCACCCGTCGGGGCTCTAGCACCGGGGAGCTGTTTTTT.

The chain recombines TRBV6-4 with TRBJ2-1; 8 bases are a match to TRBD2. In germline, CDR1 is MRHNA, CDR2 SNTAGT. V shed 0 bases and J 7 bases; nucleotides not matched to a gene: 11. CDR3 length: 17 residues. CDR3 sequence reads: CASSDSGSASGLNEQFF. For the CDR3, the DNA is TGTGCCAGCAGTGACTCAGGGTCGGCTAGCGGGCTTAATGAGCAGTTCTTC.

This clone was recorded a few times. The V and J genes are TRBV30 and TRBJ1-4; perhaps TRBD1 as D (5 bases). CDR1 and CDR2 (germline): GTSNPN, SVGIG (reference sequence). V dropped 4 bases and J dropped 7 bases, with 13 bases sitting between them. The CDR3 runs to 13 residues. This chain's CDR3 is CAWKAQGVEKLFF. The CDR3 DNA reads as TGTGCCTGGAAGGCGCAGGGTGTTGAAAAACTGTTTTTT.

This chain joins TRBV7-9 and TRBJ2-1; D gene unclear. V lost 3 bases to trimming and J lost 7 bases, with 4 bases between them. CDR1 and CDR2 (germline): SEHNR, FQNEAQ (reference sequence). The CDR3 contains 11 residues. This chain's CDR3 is CASSLGNEQFF. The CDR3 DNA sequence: TGTGCCAGCAGCTTGGGTAATGAGCAGTTCTTC.

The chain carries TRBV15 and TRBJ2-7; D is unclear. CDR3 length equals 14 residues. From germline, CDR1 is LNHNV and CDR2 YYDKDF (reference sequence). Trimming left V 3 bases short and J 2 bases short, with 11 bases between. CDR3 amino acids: CATSRDVGTYEQYF. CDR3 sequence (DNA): TGTGCCACCAGCAGGGACGTTGGGACCTACGAGCAGTACTTC.

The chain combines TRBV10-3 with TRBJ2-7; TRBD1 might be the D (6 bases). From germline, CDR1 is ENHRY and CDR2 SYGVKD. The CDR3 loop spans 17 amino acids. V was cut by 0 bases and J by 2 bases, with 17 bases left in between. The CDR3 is CAISESAQGLRAYEQYF. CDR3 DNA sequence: TGTGCCATCAGTGAGTCGGCCCAGGGGTTAAGGGCCTACGAGCAGTACTTC.